Presented here are 15 T cell receptor beta chains from one specimen sequenced in a study of PD-1 blockade in classical Hodgkin lymphoma. The table came from immunoSEQ multiplex PCR; TCRdb's copy has only in-frame clones and leaves some out. The data contain about 150,000 clones, about four fifths of them singletons. With no exception, relapse followed autologous stem cell transplantation in all patients, and brentuximab vedotin exposure varied. The source was peripheral blood mononuclear cells (PBMCs), collected before the second cycle of nivolumab. These receptors came from a human donor with classical Hodgkin lymphoma.

V is TRBV28 and J is TRBJ2-7; D uncertain. The CDR3 totals 16 residues. From germline, CDR1 is MDHEN and CDR2 SYDVKM. Trimming removed 3 bases at V and 2 bases at J, with 17 bases between. The CDR3 nucleotides read TGTGCCAGCAGTTTGATCGGGCTACAGTTCCCCTACGAGCAGTACTTC. Translation gives CASSLIGLQFPYEQYF.

V gene TRBV7-2 combines with J gene TRBJ2-3, with D maybe TRBD2 (5 bases). Trimming left V 2 bases short and J 6 bases short, with 9 bases between. The CDR3 is made up of 13 amino acids. Per germline, CDR1 SGHTA and CDR2 FQGNSA. The CDR3 spells CASSLRGADTQYF. Written as DNA, the CDR3 is TGTGCCAGCAGCTTACGGGGAGCGGATACGCAGTATTTT.

This chain joins TRBV28 and TRBJ2-3; D is ambiguous. The CDR3 consists of 13 residues. Trimming shortened V by 6 bases and J by 0 bases, and 7 bases separated the two germline ends. The germline CDR1 and CDR2 sequences are MDHEN and SYDVKM. The CDR3 spells CASSQPSTDTQYF. In DNA, the CDR3 is TGTGCCAGCAGCCAGCCCAGCACAGATACGCAGTATTTT.

The rearrangement uses TRBV5-1 and TRBJ2-5; weak D call: TRBD2 (5 bases). This CDR3 region has 13 residues. CDR1 and CDR2 (germline): SGHRS, YFSETQ. Trimming left V 4 bases short and J 3 bases short, with 10 bases between. The CDR3 DNA sequence: TGCGCCAGCAGCCGTTGGGGAGAAGAGACCCAGTACTTC. Its protein product is CASSRWGEETQYF.

This chain connects TRBV5-6 to TRBJ1-1; D may be TRBD1 (5 bases). V shed 4 bases and J shed 2 bases, with 12 bases lying between them. CDR3 length: 14 amino acids. Germline V CDR1 and CDR2: SGHDT, YYEEEE. The CDR3 loop is CASSRNRINTEAFF. The CDR3 region has the DNA TGTGCCAGCAGCCGAAACAGGATAAACACTGAAGCTTTCTTT.

The genes are TRBV9 and TRBJ2-5; 9 nucleotides agree with TRBD1. The J segment lost 11 bases and the V segment lost 2 bases, leaving 13 bases of the junction unmatched. In germline, CDR1 is SGDLS, CDR2 YYNGEE. CDR3 length: 15 residues. DNA for the CDR3: TGTGCCAGCAGCGTCTCCTGGACAGGGGTCTCTGAGCAGTACTTC. Encoded protein: CASSVSWTGVSEQYF.

This chain joins TRBV6-5 and TRBJ2-6; D unclear. V lost 8 bases, J lost 2 bases, and 10 bases lay in between. This CDR3 spans 14 amino acids. Germline V gene sequence: CDR1 MNHEY, CDR2 SVGAGI. The CDR3 loop is CASCQFAGANVLTF. The CDR3 DNA follows: TGTGCCAGCTGCCAATTTGCTGGGGCCAACGTCCTGACTTTC.

The chain is built from TRBV28 and TRBJ2-2, with 8 bases aligning to TRBD2. CDR1 is MDHEN, CDR2 SYDVKM, per germline. With 2 bases clipped from V and 7 bases from J, the junction kept 3 bases outside the gene matches. The CDR3 is made up of 14 amino acids. Here the CDR3 reads CASSLQRESGELFF. CDR3 sequence (DNA): TGTGCCAGCAGTTTACAGCGGGAGAGCGGGGAGCTGTTTTTT.

This chain joins TRBV19 and TRBJ2-2; the D is unclear. V shed 6 bases and J shed 4 bases, with 3 bases lying between them. This CDR3 region has 11 residues. Per the germline V gene, CDR1 is LNHDA and CDR2 is SQIVND (reference sequence). DNA of the CDR3: TGTGCCAGTAGCTTCACCGGGGAGCTGTTTTTT. This gives the protein CASSFTGELFF.

This sequence joins TRBV29-1 and TRBJ2-1; 14 bases match TRBD2. Germline V gene sequence: CDR1 SQVTM, CDR2 ANQGSEA. Trimming took 7 bases from V and 7 from J; bases not matched to a gene: 15. The CDR3 has 17 residues. CDR3 DNA sequence: TGCAGCGCCCGTGGGGGGACTAGCGGGAGTGGGGTGAATGAGCAGTTCTTC. Residues: CSARGGTSGSGVNEQFF.

The chain recombines TRBV6-4 with TRBJ1-1; D is unresolved. The CDR3 sequence is 14 residues long. V lost 0 bases to trimming and J lost 7 bases, with 12 bases between them. Germline V gives CDR1 MRHNA, CDR2 SNTAGT. The CDR3 region is CASSDSGRIGEAFF. The CDR3 region has the DNA TGTGCCAGCAGTGACTCCGGCAGAATAGGTGAAGCTTTCTTT.

V and J are TRBV2 and TRBJ1-4; 7 nucleotides agree with TRBD1. This CDR3 comprises 14 residues. Trimming removed 1 base from V and 10 bases from J; junction bases left unmatched: 6. Germline assignment: CDR1 SNHLY and CDR2 FYNNEI. The CDR3 DNA reads as TGTGCCAGCAGTGAAGGCAGGGGGGCGGTAAAACTGTTTTTT. Amino acid sequence: CASSEGRGAVKLFF.

This clone was counted between two and nine times. The chain uses TRBV7-2 and TRBJ2-3; 7 positions match TRBD2. Germline V CDR1 and CDR2: SGHTA, FQGNSA. Trimming removed 3 bases from V and 5 bases from J; junction bases left unmatched: 8. The CDR3 contains 15 residues. The CDR3 DNA follows: TGTGCCAGCAGCTTTAAGGCTAGCGGTGGAGATACGCAGTATTTT. The encoded protein is CASSFKASGGDTQYF.

V usage is TRBV28 and J usage is TRBJ2-3; 9 bases are a match to TRBD1. CDR3 size: 15 residues. The V gene's germline CDR1 is MDHEN and CDR2 SYDVKM. Trimming at V came to 7 bases and at J to 3 bases, leaving 8 bases not matched to a gene. DNA for the CDR3: TGTGCCAGCAATCGGCGGGACAGGGATACAGATACGCAGTATTTT. It specifies CASNRRDRDTDTQYF.

V is TRBV15 and J is TRBJ2-7; tentative D call: TRBD2 (5 bases). Germline loops: CDR1 LNHNV, CDR2 YYDKDF (reference sequence). The length of the CDR3 is 14 residues. The germline V and J ends were trimmed by 3 bases and 5 bases, with 14 bases remaining between them. The CDR3 sequence: CATSSGEGWDEQYF. The CDR3 DNA is TGTGCCACCAGCAGTGGCGAGGGATGGGACGAGCAGTACTTC. The complete variable domain, with remaining parts taken from reference TRBV15 and TRBJ2-7, reads DAMVIQNPRYQVTQFGKPVTLSCSQTLNHNVMYWYQQKSSQAPKLLFHYYDKDFNNEADTPDNFQSRRPNTSFCFLDIRSPGLGDTAMYLCATSSGEGWDEQYFGPGTRLTVT.